The TCR beta chain under discussion was sequenced for a study of shared clonotypes between healthy human individuals. Notes on the study in general: The study found about 5% of naive CD4 clonotypes shared across a few donors. Non-shared clonotypes showed lower generation probabilities than clonotypes common to all four donors. The authors expected sequencing depth to affect clonotype sharing among donors.

Assay: immunoSEQ multiplex PCR; the TCRdb copy retains only in-frame clones and omits some. The table has under 2,500,000 clones, more than 90% seen once. J lost 1 base, V lost 6 bases, and 5 bases had no gene match. Germline CDR1 and CDR2: GTSNPN and SVGIG (reference sequence). The CDR3 runs 13 residues. With respect to this clone: As yet, its antigen is unknown.

Sample: naive CD4+ T cells sorted from blood. The subset is: CD45RA+ positively selected. The J gene is TRBJ2-5, the V gene TRBV30, with TRBD1 identical over 7 bases. The origin of this receptor is a man aged 18 to 30 in good health. The CDR3 DNA sequence: TGTGCCTGTCAGGGACAGACCCAAGAGACCCAGTACTTC. Translation gives CACQGQTQETQYF.